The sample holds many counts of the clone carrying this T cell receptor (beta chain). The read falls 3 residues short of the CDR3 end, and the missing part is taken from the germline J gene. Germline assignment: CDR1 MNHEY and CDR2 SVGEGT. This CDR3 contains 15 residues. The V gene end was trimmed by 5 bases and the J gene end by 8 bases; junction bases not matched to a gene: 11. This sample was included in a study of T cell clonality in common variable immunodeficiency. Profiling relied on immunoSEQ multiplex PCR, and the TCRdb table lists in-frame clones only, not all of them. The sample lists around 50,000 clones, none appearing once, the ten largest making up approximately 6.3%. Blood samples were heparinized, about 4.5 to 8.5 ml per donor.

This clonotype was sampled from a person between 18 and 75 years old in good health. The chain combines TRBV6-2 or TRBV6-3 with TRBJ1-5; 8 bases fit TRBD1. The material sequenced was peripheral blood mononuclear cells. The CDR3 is CASSPRRDRSEPQHF. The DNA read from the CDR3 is TGTGCCAGCAGTCCCCGTAGGGACAGGAGTGAGCCC.